The 11 T cell receptor beta chains listed next were all sequenced from one sample in a study of tumor-infiltrating lymphocytes in oesophageal squamous cell carcinoma. TCRdb re-derived calls from the PCR reads in MiXCR, one entry per CDR3 protein. The repertoire includes roughly 3,600 distinct CDR3 sequences, roughly 19% of them detected once, and less than 60% sits in the top ten. The source material was normal esophageal tissue next to the tumor. Receptors originate from a male donor with esophageal squamous cell carcinoma.

Concerning this clonotype: Without the conserved terminal phenylalanine or tryptophan, this CDR3 likely stems from a read error. The DNA is omitted, as the CDR3 cannot be located on it reliably, and the CDR3 follows TCRdb's listing. The V call is TRBV7-2, the J call TRBJ2-6; TRBD2, as called in the table, went unchecked against the DNA. Germline V gene lookup returns CDR1 SGHTA and CDR2 FQGNSA. Ends included, the CDR3 has 17 residues. The CDR3 reads CASSFQRGGTFGQYFGA.

This clonotype was seen at least ten times. This clone may be a read error of a much larger clone one base away. CDR3 sequence: CASGRISRQYF. As DNA, the CDR3 is TGTGCCAGCGGAAGAATATCAAGGCAGTACTTC. The J gene is TRBJ2-5, the V gene TRBV27; D uncertain. The V end lost 8 bases, the J end lost 11 bases, and 15 bases lay between the germline ends. The germline CDR1 and CDR2 sequences are MNHEY and SMNVEV (reference sequence). The CDR3 spans 11 residues.

This clonotype appeared a single time. It is unclear where the CDR3 begins or ends on the DNA, so no DNA is shown, and the CDR3 is as TCRdb lists it. The V call is TRBV27, the J call TRBJ2-6; TRBD2 was called by the table and not checked on the DNA. Germline assignment: CDR1 MNHEY and CDR2 SMNVEV (reference sequence). The CDR3 region is 19 residues in length, termini included. The CDR3 loop is CASSLFWRGQNNSPLHFGF.

J is TRBJ2-5 and V is TRBV15; TRBD2 matches at 12 bases. Near its end, the DNA agrees better with TRBJ2-1, so the J call may be wrong. This CDR3 comprises 16 residues. CDR1 LNHNV and CDR2 YYDKDF come from the germline V gene (reference sequence). The CDR3 spells CATSRRTSGTYNEQFF. CDR3 coding DNA: TGTGCCACCAGCAGAAGGACTAGCGGGACCTACAATGAGCAGTTCTTC.

J is TRBJ1-3 and V is TRBV12-3 or TRBV12-4, with D possibly matching TRBD1 (6 bases). The CDR3 is made up of 13 amino acids. Between the trimmed V and J ends, which lost 5 bases and 4 bases, there was a span of 9 bases. The CDR3 region is CASSLGGGNTIYF. CDR3 nucleotides: TGTGCCAGCAGTCTGGGGGGCGGAAACACCATATATTTT.

This clonotype was seen at least ten times. The chain links TRBV10-1 to TRBJ1-5; 10 bases line up with TRBD1. Germline V gives CDR1 WNHNN, CDR2 SYGVQD (reference sequence). V shed 6 bases, J shed 5 bases, and the junction held 1 base outside the gene matches. CDR3 size: 13 residues. The CDR3 DNA sequence: TGCGCCAGCAGGGACAGGGGGTATCAGCCCCAGCATTTT. Residues: CASRDRGYQPQHF.

This clonotype came up a few times. The chain carries TRBV5-1 and TRBJ2-7; possible D gene TRBD2, 6 bases. The CDR3 extends over 17 amino acids. From germline, CDR1 is SGHRS and CDR2 YFSETQ. V lost 4 bases to trimming and J lost 4 bases, with 24 bases between them. In nucleotides, the CDR3 is TGCGCCAGCAGCCTGGGACTGAAGACACACTCCTTATACGAGCAGTACTTC. It encodes CASSLGLKTHSLYEQYF.

By frequency in the sample, this clonotype is medium-sized. V is TRBV10-3 and J is TRBJ2-1; TRBD2 matches 12 bases. CDR1 and CDR2 (germline): ENHRY, SYGVKD. Germline trimming cut 9 bases from V and 6 bases from J; bases unmatched to any gene: 18. The CDR3 consists of 18 residues. The CDR3 DNA follows: TGTGCCATTTCCGGGACTAGCGGGCCTATCCTTACTACCAATGAGCAGTTCTTC. Protein product: CAISGTSGPILTTNEQFF.

With respect to this clonotype: This may stem from a read error, because a much larger clone lies one nucleotide away. The chain recombines TRBV7-6 with TRBJ2-7, with TRBD1 matching 8 bases. The better agreement between TRBJ2-5 and the DNA end casts doubt on the J call. The CDR3 sequence is 17 residues long. Germline lookup yields CDR1 SGHVS and CDR2 FNYEAQ. The CDR3 protein is CASSLGFRAGGVETQYF. The DNA of the CDR3 is TGTGCCAGCAGCTTAGGATTCCGGGCAGGGGGCGTGGAGACCCAGTACTTC.

This clonotype occurred a few times. Being one base from a much bigger clone, this may be a read error. The V and J genes are TRBV5-3 and TRBJ2-7; weak D call: TRBD1 (5 bases). TRBV5-3 is marked as an open reading frame, function uncertain. With 0 bases removed from V and 7 bases from J, the gap between germline ends came to 23 bases. The CDR3 covers 17 residues. CDR3 DNA sequence: TGTGCCAGAAGCTTGGTAGTTGACCAGGGTCGAGGCAATGAGCAGTACTTC. Its translation is CARSLVVDQGRGNEQYF.

On this clonotype: This is likely a read error, given that the CDR3 carries no conserved phenylalanine or tryptophan at its end. The limits of the CDR3 on the DNA are not certain, so only TCRdb's listed CDR3 is given. Here the CDR3 reads CASSPNGRTYEQYFGA. The chain recombines TRBV7-2 with TRBJ2-1; no check of the table's D call, TRBD1, against the DNA was made. Including both end residues, the CDR3 is 16 amino acids long. Germline V gene sequence: CDR1 SGHTA, CDR2 FQGNSA.